Below, 15 T cell receptor beta chains from the same sample are listed, as sequenced in a study of blood T cell repertoires in COVID-19. Only in-frame clones appear in the TCRdb table, and some are missing; sequencing was by immunoSEQ multiplex PCR. The data hold about 190,000 clones, with around 83% observed a single time. The specimen was PBMCs or T cells enriched from blood (not recorded which). These receptors were collected from a woman between 40 and 50 years old in a cohort exposed to, infected with or recovered from COVID-19 (not recorded which).

This clone occurred once. The chain uses TRBV2 and TRBJ2-1, with TRBD2 matching over 14 bases. V was pared by 4 bases and J by 1 base, with 6 bases of the junction left unmatched. Germline V gives CDR1 SNHLY, CDR2 FYNNEI. The CDR3 is 18 residues long. The CDR3 spells CASSAGTSGSGSYNEQFF. In DNA, the CDR3 is TGTGCCAGCAGTGCCGGGACTAGCGGGAGTGGGTCCTACAATGAGCAGTTCTTC.

This chain connects TRBV6-2 or TRBV6-3 to TRBJ1-2; D remains ambiguous. The V gene lost 0 bases and the J gene lost 6 bases, with 8 bases spanning the gap. CDR1 and CDR2 from the germline V gene are MNHEY and SVGEGT. The CDR3 extends over 13 amino acids. The CDR3 DNA sequence: TGTGCCAGCAGTTACTCGGGCATCGATGGCTACACCTTC. Its translation: CASSYSGIDGYTF.

The genes are TRBV9 and TRBJ1-4; 7 bases fit TRBD1. CDR1 is SGDLS, CDR2 YYNGEE, per germline. The CDR3 sequence is 15 residues long. Trimming at V came to 0 bases and at J to 5 bases, leaving 4 bases not matched to a gene. The CDR3 sequence is CASSVEGQLNEKLFF. In DNA form, the CDR3 reads TGTGCCAGCAGCGTAGAGGGACAGCTAAATGAAAAACTGTTTTTT.

V and J are TRBV13 and TRBJ1-3; D possibly corresponds to TRBD1 (5 bases). V lost 1 base and J 0 bases, leaving 10 bases between the germline ends. Germline-derived CDR1 and CDR2 are PRHDT and FYEKMQ (reference sequence). This CDR3 region has 16 residues. The CDR3 loop is CASSLEGPVSGNTIYF. The CDR3 coding sequence is TGTGCCAGCAGCTTAGAGGGGCCAGTCTCTGGAAACACCATATATTTT.

This clone was detected a few times. J is TRBJ1-1 and V is TRBV19, with unresolved D. The germline V gene encodes CDR1 LNHDA and CDR2 SQIVND (reference sequence). CDR3 length: 13 amino acids. V lost 3 bases and J 5 bases, leaving 10 bases between the germline ends. The CDR3 coding sequence is TGTGCCAGTAGTATTGGGAGTAGGACTGAAGCTTTCTTT. This gives the protein CASSIGSRTEAFF.

This clone was recorded at least ten times. The J gene is TRBJ2-7, the V gene TRBV5-8; D perhaps matches TRBD1 (5 bases). Germline V gene sequence: CDR1 SGHTS, CDR2 YDEGEE. The CDR3 length is 13 residues. Trimming removed 6 bases at V and 7 bases at J, with 17 bases between. CDR3 DNA sequence: TGTGCCAGCACCAATACAGGTCCTGGGGAGCAGTACTTC. It yields the protein CASTNTGPGEQYF.

The gene calls are TRBV6-5 and TRBJ1-1; the D is unclear. This CDR3 contains 14 residues. V was cut by 0 bases and J by 11 bases, with 16 bases left in between. Germline V CDR1 and CDR2: MNHEY, SVGAGI. CDR3 nucleotides: TGTGCCAGCAGTTACTCGATACGGGTCCCGGCGGCTTTCTTT. Its translation is CASSYSIRVPAAFF.

The chain links TRBV7-2 to TRBJ1-2; 9 bases agree with TRBD1. With 8 bases clipped from V and 3 bases from J, the junction kept 16 bases outside the gene matches. The CDR3 runs 17 residues. Germline CDR1 SGHTA, CDR2 FQGNSA. The CDR3 reads CASGGRTGAKIHYGYTF. The CDR3 DNA reads as TGTGCCAGCGGGGGGCGGACAGGGGCGAAAATACACTATGGCTACACCTTC.

The chain joins TRBV7-6 to TRBJ1-1; D might be TRBD1 (6 bases). Germline V lookup: CDR1 SGHVS, CDR2 FNYEAQ. The CDR3 runs 13 residues. V gave up 4 bases and J gave up 11 bases, with 17 bases separating them. The CDR3 spells CASSSGGGPGAFF. Written as DNA, the CDR3 is TGTGCCAGCAGCTCTGGGGGGGGGCCGGGGGCTTTCTTT.

V usage is TRBV24-1 and J usage is TRBJ2-7; 14 bases are shared with TRBD2. Germline loops: CDR1 KGHDR, CDR2 SFDVKD. The V and J ends lost 4 bases and 2 bases, in that order; junction bases with no gene match: 9. The CDR3 is 18 amino acids. The CDR3 reads CATSDHPGLAGDPYEQYF. CDR3 DNA: TGTGCCACCAGTGACCATCCGGGACTAGCGGGAGATCCCTACGAGCAGTACTTC.

The V call is TRBV10-1, the J call TRBJ2-1, with 7 bases lining up with TRBD1. The germline V gene encodes CDR1 WNHNN and CDR2 SYGVQD (reference sequence). This CDR3 has 13 residues. J was trimmed by 10 bases and V by 1 base; bases with no gene match: 4. As DNA, the CDR3 is TGCGCCAGCAGTGAGTTATTACAGGGGGAGCAGTTCTTC. Amino acid sequence: CASSELLQGEQFF.

The chain recombines TRBV19 with TRBJ1-1; D gene unclear. The CDR3 is 14 residues long. The germline gives CDR1 LNHDA, CDR2 SQIVND (reference sequence). With 5 bases removed from V and 5 bases from J, the gap between germline ends came to 15 bases. This chain's CDR3 is CASSQSEGRTEAFF. CDR3 DNA sequence: TGTGCCAGTAGTCAAAGCGAAGGTCGGACTGAAGCTTTCTTT.

This clone was seen a handful of times. The gene calls are TRBV5-1 and TRBJ1-2; 8 bases map to TRBD1. The CDR3 has 13 residues. In germline, CDR1 is SGHRS, CDR2 YFSETQ. The junction had 7 bases not matched to a gene; V was cut back by 0 bases and J by 12 bases. CDR3 region: CASSLEQDREHTF. The CDR3 DNA sequence: TGCGCCAGCAGCTTGGAGCAGGACAGGGAACACACCTTC.

The chain links TRBV27 to TRBJ2-5, with D possibly TRBD2 on 5 matching bases. Germline CDR1 is MNHEY and CDR2 is SMNVEV (reference sequence). With 10 bases removed from V and 7 bases from J, the gap between germline ends came to 10 bases. CDR3 length: 10 amino acids. CDR3 amino acids: CATPGGTQYF. CDR3 DNA: TGTGCCACCCCTGGAGGGACCCAGTACTTC.

The chain joins TRBV27 to TRBJ1-4; D is possibly TRBD1 (5 bases). CDR3 length equals 14 residues. Germline V CDR1 and CDR2: MNHEY, SMNVEV (reference sequence). Trimming took off 6 bases at V and 3 bases at J, with 11 bases between the two ends. The CDR3 reads CASRPGYPNEKLFF. The CDR3 DNA reads as TGTGCCAGCAGACCAGGGTATCCTAATGAAAAACTGTTTTTT.